This TCR beta chain was identified during a study of T cell responses to AZD1222 COVID-19 vaccine. The CDR3 runs to 17 residues. Germline CDR1 ENHRY, CDR2 SYGVKD. Trimming shortened V by 0 bases and J by 0 bases, and 14 bases separated the two germline ends. Repertoires were generated with immunoSEQ multiplex PCR, while TCRdb's copy carries only in-frame clones and drops some. The sample has 110,000 or so clones; about 89% are singletons. The sample was peripheral blood, taken on day 0 of AZD1222 vaccination. The clonotype comes from an adult in good health. The V and J genes are TRBV10-3 and TRBJ1-2, with a weak D call TRBD1 (5 bases). CDR3 in amino acids: CAISESRAHASNYGYTF. CDR3 DNA sequence: TGTGCCATCAGTGAGTCCAGGGCCCACGCATCTAACTATGGCTACACCTTC.